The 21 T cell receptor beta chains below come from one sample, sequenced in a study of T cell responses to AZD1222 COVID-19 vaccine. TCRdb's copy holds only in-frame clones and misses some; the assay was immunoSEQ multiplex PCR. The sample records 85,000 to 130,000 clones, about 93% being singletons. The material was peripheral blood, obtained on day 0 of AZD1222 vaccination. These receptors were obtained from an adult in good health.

CDR3 nucleotide sequence: TGTGCCACAGCCGACAGGGGTCACGGCTACACCTTC. Translating gives CATADRGHGYTF. The J gene is TRBJ1-2, the V gene TRBV12-3 or TRBV12-4; 8 positions match TRBD1. The ends lost 10 bases at V and 8 bases at J; junction bases unmatched: 9. There are 12 residues in the CDR3.

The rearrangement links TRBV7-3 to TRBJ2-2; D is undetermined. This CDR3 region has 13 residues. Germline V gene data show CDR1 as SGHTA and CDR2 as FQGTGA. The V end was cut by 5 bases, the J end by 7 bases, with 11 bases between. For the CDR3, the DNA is TGTGCCAGCAGCGCCAGCATTATCGGGGAGCTGTTTTTT. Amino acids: CASSASIIGELFF.

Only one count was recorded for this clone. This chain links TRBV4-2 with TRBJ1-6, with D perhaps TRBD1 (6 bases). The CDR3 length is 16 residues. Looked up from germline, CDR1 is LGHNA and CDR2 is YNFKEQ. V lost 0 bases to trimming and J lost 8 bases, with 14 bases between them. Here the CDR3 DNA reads TGTGCCAGCAGCCAAGATTTTCGAGGGGGGGATTCACCCCTCCACTTT. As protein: CASSQDFRGGDSPLHF.

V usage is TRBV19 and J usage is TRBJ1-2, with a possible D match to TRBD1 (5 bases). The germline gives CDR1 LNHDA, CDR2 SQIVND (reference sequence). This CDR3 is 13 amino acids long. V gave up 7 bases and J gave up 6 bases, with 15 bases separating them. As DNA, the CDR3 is TGTGCCAGTAACCATGTTGGAGGGGATGGCTACACCTTC. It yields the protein CASNHVGGDGYTF.

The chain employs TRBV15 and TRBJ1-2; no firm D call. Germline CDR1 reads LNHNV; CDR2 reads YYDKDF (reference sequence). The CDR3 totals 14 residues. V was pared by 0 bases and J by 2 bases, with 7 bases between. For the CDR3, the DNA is TGTGCCACCAGCAGAGACCCGGTAAACTATGGCTACACCTTC. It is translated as CATSRDPVNYGYTF.

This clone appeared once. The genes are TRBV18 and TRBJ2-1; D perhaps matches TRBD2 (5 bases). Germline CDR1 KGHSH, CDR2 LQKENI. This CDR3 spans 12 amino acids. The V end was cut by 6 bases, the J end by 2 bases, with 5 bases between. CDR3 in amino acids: CASSGAYNEQFF. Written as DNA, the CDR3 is TGTGCCAGCTCGGGAGCCTACAATGAGCAGTTCTTC.

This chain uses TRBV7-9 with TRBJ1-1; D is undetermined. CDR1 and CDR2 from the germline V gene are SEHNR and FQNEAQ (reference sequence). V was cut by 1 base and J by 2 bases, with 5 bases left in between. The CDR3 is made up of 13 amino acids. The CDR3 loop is CASSLDTNTEAFF. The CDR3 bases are TGTGCCAGCAGCTTAGACACCAACACTGAAGCTTTCTTT.

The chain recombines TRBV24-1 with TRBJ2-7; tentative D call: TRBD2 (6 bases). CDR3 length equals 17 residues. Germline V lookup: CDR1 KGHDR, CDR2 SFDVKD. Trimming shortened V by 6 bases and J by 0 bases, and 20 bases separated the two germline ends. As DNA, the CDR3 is TGTGCCACCAGTACCCCCCGCACTAGCTCTCTCTCCTACGAGCAGTACTTC. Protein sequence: CATSTPRTSSLSYEQYF.

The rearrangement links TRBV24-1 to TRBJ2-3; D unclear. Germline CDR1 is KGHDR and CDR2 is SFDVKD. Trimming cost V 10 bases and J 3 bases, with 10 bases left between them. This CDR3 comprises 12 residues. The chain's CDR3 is CATASTTDTQYF. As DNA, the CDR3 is TGTGCCACAGCATCAACGACAGATACGCAGTATTTT.

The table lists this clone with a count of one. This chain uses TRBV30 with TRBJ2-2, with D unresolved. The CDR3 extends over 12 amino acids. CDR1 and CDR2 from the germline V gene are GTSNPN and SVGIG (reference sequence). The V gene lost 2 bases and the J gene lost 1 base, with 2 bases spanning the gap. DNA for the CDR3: TGTGCCTGGAGTCTGAACACCGGGGAGCTGTTTTTT. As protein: CAWSLNTGELFF.

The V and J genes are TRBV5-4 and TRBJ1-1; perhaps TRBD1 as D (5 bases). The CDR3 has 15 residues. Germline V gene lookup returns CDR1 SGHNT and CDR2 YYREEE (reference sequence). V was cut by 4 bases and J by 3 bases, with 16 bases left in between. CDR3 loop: CASSQRERGDTEAFF. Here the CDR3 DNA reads TGTGCCAGCAGCCAACGGGAGAGGGGTGACACTGAAGCTTTCTTT.

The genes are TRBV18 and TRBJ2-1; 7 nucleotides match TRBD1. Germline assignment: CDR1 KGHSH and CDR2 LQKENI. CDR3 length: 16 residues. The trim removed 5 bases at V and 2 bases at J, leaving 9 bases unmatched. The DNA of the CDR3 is TGTGCCAGCTCAACCTCCGGGACAGCCCCCTACAATGAGCAGTTCTTC. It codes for CASSTSGTAPYNEQFF.

This chain's CDR3 is CASSLGFSGDYEQYF. As DNA, the CDR3 is TGTGCCAGCAGCTTAGGGTTTAGCGGGGACTACGAGCAGTACTTC. This chain connects TRBV7-8 to TRBJ2-7; 8 bases agree with TRBD2. After removal of 1 base from V and 3 bases from J, the junction contained 5 bases not matched to a gene. This CDR3 comprises 15 residues. The germline V gene has CDR1 SGHVS and CDR2 FQNEAQ. Variable domain in full (rest from reference TRBV7-8 and TRBJ2-7): GAGVSQSPRYKVAKRGQDVALRCDPISGHVSLFWYQQALGQGPEFLTYFQNEAQLDKSGLPSDRFFAERPEGSVSTLKIQRTQQEDSAVYLCASSLGFSGDYEQYFGPGTRLTVT.

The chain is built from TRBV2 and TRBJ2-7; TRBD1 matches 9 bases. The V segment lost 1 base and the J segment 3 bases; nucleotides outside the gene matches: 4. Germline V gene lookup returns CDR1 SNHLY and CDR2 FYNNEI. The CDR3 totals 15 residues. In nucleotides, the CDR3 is TGTGCCAGCAGTGAAGGGGGGACAGGGAGCTACGAGCAGTACTTC. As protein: CASSEGGTGSYEQYF.

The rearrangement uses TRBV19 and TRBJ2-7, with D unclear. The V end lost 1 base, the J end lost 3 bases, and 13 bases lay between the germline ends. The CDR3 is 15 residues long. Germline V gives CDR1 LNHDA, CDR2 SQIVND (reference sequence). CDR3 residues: CASSIARSNDYEQYF. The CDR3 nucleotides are TGTGCCAGTAGTATAGCCCGCTCGAACGACTACGAGCAGTACTTC.

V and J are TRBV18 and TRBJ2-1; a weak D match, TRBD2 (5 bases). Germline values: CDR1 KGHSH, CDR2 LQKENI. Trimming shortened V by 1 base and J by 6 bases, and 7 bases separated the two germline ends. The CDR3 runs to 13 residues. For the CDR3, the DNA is TGTGCCAGCTCACCACGACTACGCAATGAGCAGTTCTTC. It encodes CASSPRLRNEQFF.

The CDR3 DNA reads as TGTGCCAGCAGTGCCCTAGCGGGAGCAGGGGAGACCCAGTACTTC. This codes for CASSALAGAGETQYF. The chain links TRBV2 to TRBJ2-5, with 10 bases aligning to TRBD2. The junction had 7 bases not matched to a gene; V was cut back by 4 bases and J by 5 bases. The CDR3 has 15 amino acids. The germline gives CDR1 SNHLY, CDR2 FYNNEI.

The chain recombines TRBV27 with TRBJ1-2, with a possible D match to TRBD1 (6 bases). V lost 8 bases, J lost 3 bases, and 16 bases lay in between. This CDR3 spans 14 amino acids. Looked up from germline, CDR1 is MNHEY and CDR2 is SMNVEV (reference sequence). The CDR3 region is CASSRDRRDYGYTF. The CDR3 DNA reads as TGTGCCAGCTCTCGCGACAGGCGGGACTATGGCTACACCTTC.

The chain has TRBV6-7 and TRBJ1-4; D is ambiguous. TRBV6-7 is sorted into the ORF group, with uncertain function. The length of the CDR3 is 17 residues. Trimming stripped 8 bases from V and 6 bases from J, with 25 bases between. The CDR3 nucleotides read TGTGCCAGCCGGGTCCCCTCAATCATCAATCCGGATGAAAAACTGTTTTTT. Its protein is CASRVPSIINPDEKLFF.

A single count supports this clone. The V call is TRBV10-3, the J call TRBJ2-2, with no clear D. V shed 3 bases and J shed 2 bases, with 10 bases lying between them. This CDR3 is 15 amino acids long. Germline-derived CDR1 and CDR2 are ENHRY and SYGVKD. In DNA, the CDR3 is TGTGCCATCAGTGATAAATCGAGAAACACCGGGGAGCTGTTTTTT. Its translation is CAISDKSRNTGELFF.

CDR3 amino acids: CASSVAGQAGQPQHF. The CDR3 region has the DNA TGTGCCAGCAGCGTAGCGGGACAGGCTGGGCAGCCCCAGCATTTT. The gene calls are TRBV9 and TRBJ1-5, with 8 nucleotides matching TRBD1. V dropped 0 bases and J dropped 7; count of bases not matched to a gene: 6. This CDR3 comprises 15 residues. CDR1 is SGDLS and CDR2 is YYNGEE in the germline V gene.